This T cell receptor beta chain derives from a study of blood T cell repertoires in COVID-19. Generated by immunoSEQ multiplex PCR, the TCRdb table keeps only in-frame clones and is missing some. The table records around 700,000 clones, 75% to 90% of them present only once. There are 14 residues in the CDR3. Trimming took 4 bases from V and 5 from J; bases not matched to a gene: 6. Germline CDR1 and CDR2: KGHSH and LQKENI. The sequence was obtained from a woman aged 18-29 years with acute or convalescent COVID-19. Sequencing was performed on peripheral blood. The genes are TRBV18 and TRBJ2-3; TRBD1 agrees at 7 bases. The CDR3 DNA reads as TGTGCCAGCTCACAAGACAGGGCACAAGATACGCAGTATTTT. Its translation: CASSQDRAQDTQYF.